This entry concerns a single T cell receptor beta chain. Generated by immunoSEQ multiplex PCR, the TCRdb table keeps only in-frame clones and is missing some. The sample carries about 2 million clones, approximately 95% recorded once. The sample comes from a study of shared clonotypes between healthy human individuals. The naive CD8 fraction comprised CD45RO-negative cells positively selected for CCR7 and excluded terminally differentiated effector memory CD45RA+ cells. Recent vaccinations or acute infections were absent in the healthy HIV-negative adult donors. This CDR3 has 14 residues. CDR1 is WNHNN, CDR2 SYGVQD, per germline (reference sequence). Trimming took 6 bases from V and 1 from J, leaving 11 bases between them.

The sequenced sample was naive CD8+ T cells sorted from blood. This sequence was found in a young man in good health. This rearrangement joins TRBV10-1 to TRBJ2-3; no reliable D call. CDR3 DNA sequence: TGCGCCAGCAGCGGACCGCTTCGCACAGATACGCAGTATTTT. Translating it yields CASSGPLRTDTQYF.